What follows are 10 T cell receptor beta chains derived from one specimen sequenced in a study of blood T cell repertoires in COVID-19. Generated by immunoSEQ multiplex PCR, the TCRdb table keeps only in-frame clones and is missing some. The repertoire holds about 220,000 clones, 65% to 85% seen once, with over 2.5% in the top ten. Material for sequencing was peripheral blood. These receptors all stem from a woman aged 25-40 years who had recovered from COVID-19.

V is TRBV2 and J is TRBJ2-1; 14 bases align to TRBD2. Trimming removed 6 bases from V and 5 bases from J; junction bases left unmatched: 3. Germline CDR1 reads SNHLY; CDR2 reads FYNNEI. This CDR3 is 15 amino acids long. The CDR3 sequence is CASRKGLAGDNEQFF. CDR3 DNA sequence: TGTGCCAGCAGGAAGGGACTAGCGGGGGACAATGAGCAGTTCTTC.

V gene TRBV5-6 combines with J gene TRBJ2-3, with 10 nucleotides matching TRBD1. Germline trimming cut 3 bases from V and 8 bases from J; bases unmatched to any gene: 6. CDR1 and CDR2 from the germline V gene are SGHDT and YYEEEE. The CDR3 loop spans 14 amino acids. DNA of the CDR3: TGTGCCAGCAGCTGGGGACAGGGGTCCCCTACGCAGTATTTT. It encodes CASSWGQGSPTQYF. The full variable domain, with the rest looked up from reference TRBV5-6 and TRBJ2-3, is DAGVTQSPTHLIKTRGQQVTLRCSPKSGHDTVSWYQQALGQGPQFIFQYYEEEERQRGNFPDRFSGHQFPNYSSELNVNALLLGDSALYLCASSWGQGSPTQYFGPGTRLTVL.

The J gene is TRBJ2-2, the V gene TRBV2; D possibly corresponds to TRBD2 (6 bases). The CDR3 length is 16 residues. Germline CDR1 reads SNHLY; CDR2 reads FYNNEI. The V end lost 11 bases, the J end lost 1 base, and 20 bases lay between the germline ends. CDR3 in DNA: TGTGCCGCCTCTCGGGGGAGCGAGGTGAACACCGGGGAGCTGTTTTTT. It translates to CAASRGSEVNTGELFF.

The rearrangement joins TRBV4-2 to TRBJ1-1, with TRBD1 matching 7 bases. V lost 4 bases to trimming and J lost 5 bases; unmatched junction nucleotides: 4. The germline gives CDR1 LGHNA, CDR2 YNFKEQ. This CDR3 contains 13 residues. The CDR3 loop reads CASSLEGATEAFF. In nucleotides, the CDR3 is TGTGCCAGCAGCCTAGAGGGGGCTACTGAAGCTTTCTTT.

This clone was counted only a few times. V usage is TRBV6-4 and J usage is TRBJ2-1; TRBD1 aligns across 9 bases. The trim removed 4 bases at V and 8 bases at J, leaving 3 bases unmatched. CDR3 size: 13 residues. Germline CDR1 is MRHNA and CDR2 is SNTAGT. The CDR3 region has the DNA TGTGCCAGCAGTGTCGACAGGGGGGATGAGCAGTTCTTC. Its translation: CASSVDRGDEQFF.

This chain uses TRBV30 with TRBJ1-1; D is undetermined. The CDR3 runs 14 residues. Trimming removed 5 bases at V and 2 bases at J, with 15 bases between. Germline CDR1 GTSNPN, CDR2 SVGIG (reference sequence). The CDR3 loop reads CAWFPPLTNTEAFF. The CDR3 DNA reads as TGTGCCTGGTTCCCGCCACTAACCAACACTGAAGCTTTCTTT.

J is TRBJ2-7 and V is TRBV28; 7 bases fit TRBD2. CDR1 MDHEN and CDR2 SYDVKM come from the germline V gene. The V and J ends lost 4 bases and 3 bases, in that order; junction bases with no gene match: 6. The CDR3 sequence is 14 residues long. DNA for the CDR3: TGTGCCAGCAGTTGGGGGACGGGGGGCTACGAGCAGTACTTC. This sequence encodes CASSWGTGGYEQYF.

The chain has TRBV20-1 and TRBJ2-3; a possible D gene is TRBD2 (6 bases). The CDR3 is made up of 14 amino acids. Trimming took off 3 bases at V and 1 base at J, with 11 bases between the two ends. Per germline, CDR1 DFQATT and CDR2 SNEGSKA (reference sequence). CDR3 region: CSASKGGRTDTQYF. As DNA, the CDR3 is TGCAGTGCTAGTAAGGGAGGACGCACAGATACGCAGTATTTT.

V usage is TRBV5-1 and J usage is TRBJ1-1; possible D gene TRBD1, 5 bases. Trimming shortened V by 6 bases and J by 1 base, and 10 bases separated the two germline ends. Germline V gene lookup returns CDR1 SGHRS and CDR2 YFSETQ. The CDR3 runs to 13 residues. The CDR3 DNA reads TGCGCCAGCACGCCGCAGGGGAACACTGAAGCTTTCTTT. Encoded protein: CASTPQGNTEAFF.

V gene TRBV11-1 combines with J gene TRBJ2-3; no reliable D call. There are 16 residues in the CDR3. The germline CDR1 and CDR2 sequences are SGHAT and FQDESV (reference sequence). Trimming pared 1 base from V and 0 bases from J, leaving 11 bases between. CDR3 nucleotide sequence: TGTGCCAGCAGCTTAGTTCTCGAGGCTAGCACAGATACGCAGTATTTT. Translating gives CASSLVLEASTDTQYF.